The clone carrying this T cell receptor beta chain was counted a few times. In germline, CDR1 is MGHRA, CDR2 YSYEKL. The V end was cut by 4 bases, the J end by 8 bases, with 15 bases between. This CDR3 comprises 15 residues. The data derive from a study of blood T cell repertoires in COVID-19. About the study: Spain, Italy and the United States supplied samples that represented acute and convalescent COVID-19. Sources were T cells, B-cell-depleted T cells, or PBMCs; the material itself was cDNA or gDNA.

Original processing methods: It was from reference gene primer amplification that nucleated cell counts were estimated. The assay was immunoSEQ multiplex PCR, and TCRdb's table has in-frame clones only and misses some. V, J and clone size are those of that table, while D and trimming were read from the DNA. The data show over 85,000 clones, around nine tenths seen once. This sequence was found in a woman aged 80 or over with active COVID-19. The material sequenced was peripheral blood. The chain carries TRBV4-1 and TRBJ1-6; no firm D call. CDR3 amino acids: CASSRSRSMDSPLHF. The CDR3 DNA is TGCGCCAGCAGCCGCTCCCGGTCGATGGATTCACCCCTCCACTTT.